This TCR beta chain was captured by sequencing in a study of Ad26.COV2.S vaccination and SARS-CoV-2 variants. This clone was detected once. Profiled with immunoSEQ multiplex PCR; TCRdb holds only in-frame clones, not every one. The sample lists about 480,000 clones; around 88% were seen once. The treatment is: some 20 received Ad26.COV2.S at low or high dose, single or two shots; roughly five received placebo; per-sample allocation not given. Each sample was drawn 63 days after the first injection (of vaccine or placebo). The germline V gene encodes CDR1 MNHEY and CDR2 SMNVEV (reference sequence). The CDR3 consists of 11 residues. The V end lost 4 bases, the J end lost 9 bases, and 7 bases lay between the germline ends.

The chain couples TRBV27 to TRBJ2-1, with D unresolved. The source material was peripheral blood, sampled in a trial of Ad26.COV2.S vaccine versus placebo. This TCR was recovered from a person aged 18 to 59 who received the Ad26.COV2.S COVID-19 vaccine or a placebo. The DNA of the CDR3 is TGTGCCAGCAGTTCCCGGGCTGAGCAGTTCTTC. This gives the protein CASSSRAEQFF.